This T cell receptor (beta chain) was captured by sequencing in a study of cytomegalovirus exposure and HLA in healthy donors. 60 Vbeta and 13 Jbeta primers were used in PCR. Clones were read by immunoSEQ multiplex PCR, and TCRdb kept only the in-frame ones, dropping some. The sample lists 150,000 to 200,000 clones; 82% were seen once. The study's findings and limits: The authors later linked a missense DCLRE1C variant to TCR beta V- and J-gene trimming. Usually a TCR sequence was rare, but some public TCRs were found in many donors.

Only one count was recorded for this clone. What it binds is not known. Germline values: CDR1 GTSNPN, CDR2 SVGIG (reference sequence). This CDR3 has 15 residues. V lost 0 bases to trimming and J lost 10 bases; unmatched junction nucleotides: 5. This clonotype originated in a girl aged 2-10 years in good health and CMV-seropositive. Sequencing was done on a sample of PBMCs. The chain combines TRBV30 with TRBJ2-2, with 13 nucleotides matching TRBD2. DNA of the CDR3: TGTGCCTGGAGTGTGGGACTAGCGGGAAAGGAGGAGCTGTTTTTT. As protein: CAWSVGLAGKEELFF.